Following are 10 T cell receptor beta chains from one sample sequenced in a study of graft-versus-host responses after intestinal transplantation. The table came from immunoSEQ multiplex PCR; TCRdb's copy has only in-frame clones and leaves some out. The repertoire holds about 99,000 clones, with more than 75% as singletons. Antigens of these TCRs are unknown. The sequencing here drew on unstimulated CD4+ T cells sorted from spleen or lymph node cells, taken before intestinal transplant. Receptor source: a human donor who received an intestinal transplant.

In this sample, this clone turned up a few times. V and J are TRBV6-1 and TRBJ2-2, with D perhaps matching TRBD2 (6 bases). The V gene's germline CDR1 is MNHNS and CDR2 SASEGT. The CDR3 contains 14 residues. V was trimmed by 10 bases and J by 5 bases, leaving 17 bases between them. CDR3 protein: CANRQLASTGELFF. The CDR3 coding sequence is TGTGCCAACAGGCAACTAGCCTCGACCGGGGAGCTGTTTTTT.

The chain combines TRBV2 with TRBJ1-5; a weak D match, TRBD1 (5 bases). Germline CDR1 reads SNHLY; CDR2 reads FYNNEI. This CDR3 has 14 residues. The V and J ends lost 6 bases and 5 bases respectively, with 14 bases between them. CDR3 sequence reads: CASRFGRADQPQHF. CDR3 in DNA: TGTGCCAGCAGGTTCGGCAGGGCGGATCAGCCCCAGCATTTT.

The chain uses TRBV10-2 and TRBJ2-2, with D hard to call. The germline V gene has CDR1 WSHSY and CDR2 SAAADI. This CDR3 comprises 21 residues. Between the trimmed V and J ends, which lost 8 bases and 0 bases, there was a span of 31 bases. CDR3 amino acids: CASSTPKAYTPKFANTGELFF. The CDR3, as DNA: TGCGCCAGCTCCACCCCCAAGGCATACACCCCCAAATTCGCGAACACCGGGGAGCTGTTTTTT.

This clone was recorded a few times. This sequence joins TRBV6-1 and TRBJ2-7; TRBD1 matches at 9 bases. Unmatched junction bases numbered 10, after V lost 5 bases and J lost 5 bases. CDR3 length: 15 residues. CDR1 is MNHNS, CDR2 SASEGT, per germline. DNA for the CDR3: TGTGCCAGCAGTCCCGGGACAGGGAGTTCCGACGAGCAGTACTTC. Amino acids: CASSPGTGSSDEQYF.

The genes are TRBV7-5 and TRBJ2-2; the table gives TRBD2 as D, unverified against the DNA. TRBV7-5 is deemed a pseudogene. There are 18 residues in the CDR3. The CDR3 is CVRSSLAGGRLNTGELFF. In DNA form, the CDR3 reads TGTGTCAGAAGCTCACTAGCGGGGGGACGCCTTAACACCGGGGAGCTGTTTTTT.

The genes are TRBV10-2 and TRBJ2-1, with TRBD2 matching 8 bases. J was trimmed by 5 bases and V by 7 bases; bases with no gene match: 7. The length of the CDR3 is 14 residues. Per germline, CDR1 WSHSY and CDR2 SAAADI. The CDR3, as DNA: TGCGCCAGCACCACCACGGGAGGGGACAATGAGCAGTTCTTC. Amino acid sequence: CASTTTGGDNEQFF.

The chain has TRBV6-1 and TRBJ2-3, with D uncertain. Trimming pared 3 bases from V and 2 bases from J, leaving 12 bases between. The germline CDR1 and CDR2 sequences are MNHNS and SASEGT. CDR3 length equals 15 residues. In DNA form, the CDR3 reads TGTGCCAGCAGTGAGTTGTGGGCTTTCACAGATACGCAGTATTTT. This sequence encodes CASSELWAFTDTQYF.

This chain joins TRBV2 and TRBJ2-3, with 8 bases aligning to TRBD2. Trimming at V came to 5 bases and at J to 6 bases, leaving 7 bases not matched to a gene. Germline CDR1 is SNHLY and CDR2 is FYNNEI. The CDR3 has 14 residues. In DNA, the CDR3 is TGTGCCAGCAGTCCGGGACTAGGGGCGGATACGCAGTATTTT. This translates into CASSPGLGADTQYF.

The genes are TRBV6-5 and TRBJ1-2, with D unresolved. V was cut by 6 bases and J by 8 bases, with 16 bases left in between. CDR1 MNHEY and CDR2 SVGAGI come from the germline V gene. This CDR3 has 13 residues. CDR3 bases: TGTGCCAGCAGACCGACAAGGAAGAGCGGCTACACCTTC. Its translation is CASRPTRKSGYTF.

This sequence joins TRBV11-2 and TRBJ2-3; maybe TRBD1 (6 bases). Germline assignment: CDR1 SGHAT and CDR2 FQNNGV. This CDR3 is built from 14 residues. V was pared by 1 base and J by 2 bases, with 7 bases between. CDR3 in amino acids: CASSLAGVTDTQYF. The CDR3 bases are TGTGCCAGCAGCTTAGCAGGGGTCACAGATACGCAGTATTTT.